This T cell receptor beta chain was captured by sequencing in a study of blood T cell repertoires in COVID-19. In the study overall: Samples of COVID-19 (acute and convalescent) were obtained from the United States, Italy and Spain. T cells, B-cell-depleted T cells, or PBMCs provided the cDNA or gDNA that served as material.

Germline values: CDR1 SGHRS, CDR2 YFSETQ. There are 15 residues in the CDR3. The V end was cut by 0 bases, the J end by 7 bases, with 16 bases between. In the original analysis: Counts of nucleated cells, estimated from reference gene primer amplification, were obtained. This table comes from immunoSEQ multiplex PCR, and its TCRdb copy is limited to in-frame clones, with some not included. The V and J calls and clone size were taken over from that table, and D and trimming were inferred from the DNA. This sample carries 100,000 to 150,000 clones, 80% to 90% of them seen once, and the ten largest clones take approximately 4%.

The J gene is TRBJ1-2, the V gene TRBV5-1; D gene ambiguous. Material: peripheral blood. The sequence was collected from a woman aged 60-75 years with acute or convalescent COVID-19. The chain's CDR3 is CASSLDNGEAVGYTF. The CDR3 DNA reads as TGCGCCAGCAGCTTGGATAACGGGGAAGCAGTTGGCTACACCTTC.